Sequencing of this T cell receptor (beta chain) was carried out in a study of beta chain features in type 1 diabetes. Only a few counts were recorded for this clone. Trimming removed 4 bases at V and 4 bases at J, with 10 bases between. Germline V gene data show CDR1 as MGHDK and CDR2 as SYGVNS. The CDR3 is 14 residues long. Expressed TCRB transcripts got sequenced, as all isolated RNA was reverse transcribed. Repertoires were generated with immunoSEQ multiplex PCR, while TCRdb's copy carries only in-frame clones and drops some. The profile covers more than 300,000 clones, with over 13% appearing a single time and approximately 0.019% taken by the ten largest.

The source of this sequence is a woman aged 18-30 years in good health. The V call is TRBV25-1, the J call TRBJ2-2; D is unclear. Sequencing was performed on naive CD4+ T cells from blood. DNA for the CDR3: TGTGCCAGCAGTGGCTACCGGTCCACCGGGGAGCTGTTTTTT. Residues: CASSGYRSTGELFF.